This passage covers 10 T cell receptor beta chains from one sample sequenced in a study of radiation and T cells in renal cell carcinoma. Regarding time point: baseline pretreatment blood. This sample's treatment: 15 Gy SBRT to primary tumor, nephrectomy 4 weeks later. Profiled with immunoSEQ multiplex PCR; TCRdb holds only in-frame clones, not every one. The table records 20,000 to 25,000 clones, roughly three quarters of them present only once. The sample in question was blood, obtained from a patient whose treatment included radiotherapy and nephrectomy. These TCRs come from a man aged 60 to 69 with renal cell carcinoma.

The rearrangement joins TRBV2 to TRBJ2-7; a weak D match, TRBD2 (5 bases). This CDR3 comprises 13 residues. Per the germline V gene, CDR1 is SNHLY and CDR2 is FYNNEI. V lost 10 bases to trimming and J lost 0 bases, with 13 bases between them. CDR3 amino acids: CATARTFSYEQYF. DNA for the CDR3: TGTGCCACCGCCCGGACTTTCTCCTACGAGCAGTACTTC.

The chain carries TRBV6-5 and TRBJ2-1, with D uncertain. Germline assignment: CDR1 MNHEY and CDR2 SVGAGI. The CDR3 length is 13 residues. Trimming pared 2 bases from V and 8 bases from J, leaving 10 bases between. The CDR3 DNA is TGTGCCAGCAGTTACCCGGGTATCGATGAGCAGTTCTTC. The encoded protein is CASSYPGIDEQFF.

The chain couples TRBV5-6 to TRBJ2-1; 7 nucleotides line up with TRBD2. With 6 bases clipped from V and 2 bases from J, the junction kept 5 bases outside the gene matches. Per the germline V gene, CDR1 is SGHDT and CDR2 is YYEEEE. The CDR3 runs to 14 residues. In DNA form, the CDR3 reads TGTGCCAGCATCTTAGCGGGTACCTACAATGAGCAGTTCTTC. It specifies CASILAGTYNEQFF.

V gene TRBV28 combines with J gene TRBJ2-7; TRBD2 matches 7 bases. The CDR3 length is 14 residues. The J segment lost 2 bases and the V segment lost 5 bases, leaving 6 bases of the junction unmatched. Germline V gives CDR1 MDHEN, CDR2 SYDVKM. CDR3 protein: CASSDASGTYEQYF. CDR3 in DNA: TGTGCCAGCAGTGACGCTAGCGGAACCTACGAGCAGTACTTC.

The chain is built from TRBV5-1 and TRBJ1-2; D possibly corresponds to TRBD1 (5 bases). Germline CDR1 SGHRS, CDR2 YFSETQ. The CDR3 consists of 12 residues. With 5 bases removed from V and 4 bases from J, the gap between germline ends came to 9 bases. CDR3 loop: CASSWGSYGYTF. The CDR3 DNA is TGCGCCAGCAGTTGGGGGAGCTATGGCTACACCTTC.

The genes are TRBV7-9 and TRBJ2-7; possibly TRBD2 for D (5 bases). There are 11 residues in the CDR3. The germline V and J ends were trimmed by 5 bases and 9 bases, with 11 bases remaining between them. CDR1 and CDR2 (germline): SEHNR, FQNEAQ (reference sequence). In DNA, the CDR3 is TGTGCCAGCAGCCTCGGACGGGGGCAGTACTTC. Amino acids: CASSLGRGQYF.

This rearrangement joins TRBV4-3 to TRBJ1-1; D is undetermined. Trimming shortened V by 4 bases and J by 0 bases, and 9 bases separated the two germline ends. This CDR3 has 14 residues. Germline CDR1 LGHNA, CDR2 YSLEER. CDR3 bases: TGCGCCAGCAGCCGAGGACCCGTGAACACTGAAGCTTTCTTT. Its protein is CASSRGPVNTEAFF.

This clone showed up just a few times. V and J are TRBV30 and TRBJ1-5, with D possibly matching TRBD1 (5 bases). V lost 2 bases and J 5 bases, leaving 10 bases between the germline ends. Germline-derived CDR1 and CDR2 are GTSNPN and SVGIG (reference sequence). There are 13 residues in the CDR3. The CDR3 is CAWSLGTYQPQHF. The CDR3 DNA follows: TGTGCCTGGAGTCTAGGGACCTATCAGCCCCAGCATTTT.

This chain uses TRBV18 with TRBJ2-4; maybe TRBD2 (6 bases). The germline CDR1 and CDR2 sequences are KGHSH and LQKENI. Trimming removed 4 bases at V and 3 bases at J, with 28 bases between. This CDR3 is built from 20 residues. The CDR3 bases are TGTGCCAGCTCACGTTACGGCGGGCAGTCGGATCGTAGCGGCAAAAACATTCAGTACTTC. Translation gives CASSRYGGQSDRSGKNIQYF.

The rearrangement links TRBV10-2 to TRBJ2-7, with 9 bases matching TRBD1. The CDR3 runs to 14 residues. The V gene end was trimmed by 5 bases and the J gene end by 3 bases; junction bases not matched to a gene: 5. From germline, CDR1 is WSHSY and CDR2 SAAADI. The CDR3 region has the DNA TGCGCCAGCAGTTCCGGGACAGGGATCTACGAGCAGTACTTC. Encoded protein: CASSSGTGIYEQYF.